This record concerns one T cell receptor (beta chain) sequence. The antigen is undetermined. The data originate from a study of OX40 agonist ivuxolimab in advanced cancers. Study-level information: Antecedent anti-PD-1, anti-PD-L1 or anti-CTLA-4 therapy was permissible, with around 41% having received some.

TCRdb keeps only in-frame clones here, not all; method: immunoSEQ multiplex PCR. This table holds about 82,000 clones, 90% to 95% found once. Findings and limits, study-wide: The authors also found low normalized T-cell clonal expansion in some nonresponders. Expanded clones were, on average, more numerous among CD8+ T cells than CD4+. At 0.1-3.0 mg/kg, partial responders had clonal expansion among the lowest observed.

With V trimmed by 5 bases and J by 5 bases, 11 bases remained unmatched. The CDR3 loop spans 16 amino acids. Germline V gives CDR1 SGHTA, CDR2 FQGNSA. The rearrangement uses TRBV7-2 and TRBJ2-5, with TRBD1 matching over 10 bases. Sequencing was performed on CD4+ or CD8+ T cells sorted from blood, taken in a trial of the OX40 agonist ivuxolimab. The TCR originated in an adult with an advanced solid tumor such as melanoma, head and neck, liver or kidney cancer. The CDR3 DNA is TGTGCCAGCAGCCCTCGACAGGGGGCGGATGGGGAGACCCAGTACTTC. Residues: CASSPRQGADGETQYF.